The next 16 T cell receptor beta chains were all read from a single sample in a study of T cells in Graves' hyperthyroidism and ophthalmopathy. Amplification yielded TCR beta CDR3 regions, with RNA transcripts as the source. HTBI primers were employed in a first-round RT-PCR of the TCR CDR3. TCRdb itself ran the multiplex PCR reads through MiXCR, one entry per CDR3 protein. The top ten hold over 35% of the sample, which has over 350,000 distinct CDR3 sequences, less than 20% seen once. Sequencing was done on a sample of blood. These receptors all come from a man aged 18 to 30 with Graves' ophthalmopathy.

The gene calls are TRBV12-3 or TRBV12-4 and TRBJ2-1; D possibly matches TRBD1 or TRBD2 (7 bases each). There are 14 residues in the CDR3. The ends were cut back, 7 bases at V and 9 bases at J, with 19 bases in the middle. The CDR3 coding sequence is TGTGCCAGCACCCCAGGGGGGGTCGAGGGTGAGCAGTTCTTC. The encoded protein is CASTPGGVEGEQFF.

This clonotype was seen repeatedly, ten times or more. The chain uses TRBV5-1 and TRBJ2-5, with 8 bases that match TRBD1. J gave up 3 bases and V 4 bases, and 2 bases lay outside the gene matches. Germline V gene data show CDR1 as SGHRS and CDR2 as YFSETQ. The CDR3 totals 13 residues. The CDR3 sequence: CASSRGQEETQYF. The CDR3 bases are TGCGCCAGCAGCAGGGGACAGGAAGAGACCCAGTACTTC.

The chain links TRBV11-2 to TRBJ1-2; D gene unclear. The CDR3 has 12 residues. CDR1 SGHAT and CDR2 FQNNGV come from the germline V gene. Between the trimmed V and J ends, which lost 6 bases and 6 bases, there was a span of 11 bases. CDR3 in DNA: TGTGCCAGCAGTACCTACCAGGATGGCTACACCTTC. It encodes CASSTYQDGYTF.

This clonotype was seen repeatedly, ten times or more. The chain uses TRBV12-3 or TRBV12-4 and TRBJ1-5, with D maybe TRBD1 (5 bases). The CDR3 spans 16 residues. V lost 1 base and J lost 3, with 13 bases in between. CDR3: CASSLGDDRVNQPQHF. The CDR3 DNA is TGTGCCAGCAGTTTAGGGGACGATAGGGTCAATCAGCCCCAGCATTTT.

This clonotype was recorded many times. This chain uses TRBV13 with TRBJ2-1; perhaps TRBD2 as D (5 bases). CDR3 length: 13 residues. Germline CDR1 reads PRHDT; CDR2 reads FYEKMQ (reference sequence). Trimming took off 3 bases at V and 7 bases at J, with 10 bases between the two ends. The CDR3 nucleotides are TGTGCCAGCAGCTTGAGGGCTTCGAATGAGCAGTTCTTC. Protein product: CASSLRASNEQFF. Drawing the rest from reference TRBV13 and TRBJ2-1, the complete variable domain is AAGVIQSPRHLIKEKRETATLKCYPIPRHDTVYWYQQGPGQDPQFLISFYEKMQSDKGSIPDRFSAQQFSDYHSELNMSSLELGDSALYFCASSLRASNEQFFGPGTRLTVL.

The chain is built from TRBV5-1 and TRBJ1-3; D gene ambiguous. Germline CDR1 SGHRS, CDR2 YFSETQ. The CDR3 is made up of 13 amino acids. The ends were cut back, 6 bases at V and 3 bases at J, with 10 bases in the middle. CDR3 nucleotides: TGCGCCAGCAATTCCGATGATGGAAACACCATATATTTT. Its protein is CASNSDDGNTIYF.

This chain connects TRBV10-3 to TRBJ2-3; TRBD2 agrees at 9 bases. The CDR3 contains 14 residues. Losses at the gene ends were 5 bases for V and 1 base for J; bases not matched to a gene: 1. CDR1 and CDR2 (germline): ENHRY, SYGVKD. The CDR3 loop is CAISRTSGTDTQYF. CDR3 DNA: TGTGCCATCAGTCGGACTAGCGGCACAGATACGCAGTATTTT.

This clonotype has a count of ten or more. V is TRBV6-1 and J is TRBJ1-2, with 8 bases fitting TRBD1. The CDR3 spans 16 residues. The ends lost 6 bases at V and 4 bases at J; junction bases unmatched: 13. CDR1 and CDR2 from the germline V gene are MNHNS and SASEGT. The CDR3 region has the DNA TGTGCCAGCAGCGCCGGGACAGGTCTCCTCGGCTATGGCTACACCTTC. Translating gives CASSAGTGLLGYGYTF.

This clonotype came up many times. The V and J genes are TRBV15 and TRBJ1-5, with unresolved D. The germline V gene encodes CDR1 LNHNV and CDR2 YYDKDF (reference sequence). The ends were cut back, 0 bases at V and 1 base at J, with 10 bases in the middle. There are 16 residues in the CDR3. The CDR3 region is CATSRDVVGSNQPQHF. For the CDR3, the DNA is TGTGCCACCAGCAGAGACGTTGTGGGAAGCAATCAGCCCCAGCATTTT.

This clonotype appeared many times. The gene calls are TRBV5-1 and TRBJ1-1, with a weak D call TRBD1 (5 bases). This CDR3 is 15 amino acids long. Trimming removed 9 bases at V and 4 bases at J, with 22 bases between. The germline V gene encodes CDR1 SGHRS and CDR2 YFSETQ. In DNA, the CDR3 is TGCGCCACCCGAGAGGGGTGGGGAGCGGGCACTGAAGCTTTCTTT. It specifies CATREGWGAGTEAFF.

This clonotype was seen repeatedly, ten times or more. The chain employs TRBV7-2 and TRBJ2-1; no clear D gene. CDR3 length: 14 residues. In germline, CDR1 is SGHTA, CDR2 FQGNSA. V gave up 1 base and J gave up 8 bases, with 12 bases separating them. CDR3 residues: CASSLGGSQYEQFF. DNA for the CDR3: TGTGCCAGCAGCTTAGGTGGGTCCCAGTATGAGCAGTTCTTC.

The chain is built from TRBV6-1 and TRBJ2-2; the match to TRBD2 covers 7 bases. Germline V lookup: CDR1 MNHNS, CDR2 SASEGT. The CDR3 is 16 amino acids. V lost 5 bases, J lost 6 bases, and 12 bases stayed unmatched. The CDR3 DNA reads TGTGCCAGCAGTTTGGATGGCGGGGGTTTGTCCGGGGAGCTGTTTTTT. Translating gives CASSLDGGGLSGELFF.

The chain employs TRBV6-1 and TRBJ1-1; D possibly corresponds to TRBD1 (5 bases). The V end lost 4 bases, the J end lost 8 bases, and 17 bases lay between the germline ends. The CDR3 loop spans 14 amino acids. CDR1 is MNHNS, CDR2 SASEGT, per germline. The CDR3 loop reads CASSGRDPGPEAFF. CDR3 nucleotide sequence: TGTGCCAGCAGTGGCCGGGACCCCGGCCCAGAAGCTTTCTTT.

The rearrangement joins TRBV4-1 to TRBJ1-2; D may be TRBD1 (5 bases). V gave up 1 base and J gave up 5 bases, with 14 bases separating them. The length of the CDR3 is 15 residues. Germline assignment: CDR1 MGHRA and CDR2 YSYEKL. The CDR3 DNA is TGCGCCAGCAGCCAAGTCGGGACGGTCGAATATGGCTACACCTTC. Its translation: CASSQVGTVEYGYTF.

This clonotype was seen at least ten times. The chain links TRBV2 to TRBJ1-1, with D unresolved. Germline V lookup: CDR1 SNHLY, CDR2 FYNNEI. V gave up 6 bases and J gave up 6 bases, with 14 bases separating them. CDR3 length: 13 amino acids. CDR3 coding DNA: TGTGCCAGCAGGCGGACCTTTGCCGCTGAAGCTTTCTTT. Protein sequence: CASRRTFAAEAFF.

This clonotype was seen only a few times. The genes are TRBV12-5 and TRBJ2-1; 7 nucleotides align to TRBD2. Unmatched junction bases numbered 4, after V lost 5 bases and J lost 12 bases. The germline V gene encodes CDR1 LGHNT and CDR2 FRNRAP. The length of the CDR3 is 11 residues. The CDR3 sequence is CASGEGRGQFF. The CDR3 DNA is TGTGCTAGTGGTGAAGGGAGGGGGCAGTTCTTC.